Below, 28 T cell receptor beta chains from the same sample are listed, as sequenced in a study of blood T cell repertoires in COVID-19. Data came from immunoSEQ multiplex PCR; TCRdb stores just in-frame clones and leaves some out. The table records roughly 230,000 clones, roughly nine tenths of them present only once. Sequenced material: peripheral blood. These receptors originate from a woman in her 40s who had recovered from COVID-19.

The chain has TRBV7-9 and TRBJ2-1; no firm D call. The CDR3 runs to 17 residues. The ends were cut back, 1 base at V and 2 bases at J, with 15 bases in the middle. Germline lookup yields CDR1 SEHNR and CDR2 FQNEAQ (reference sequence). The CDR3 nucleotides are TGTGCCAGCAGCTTAGTACCCCTACTACTTACCTACAATGAGCAGTTCTTC. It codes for CASSLVPLLLTYNEQFF.

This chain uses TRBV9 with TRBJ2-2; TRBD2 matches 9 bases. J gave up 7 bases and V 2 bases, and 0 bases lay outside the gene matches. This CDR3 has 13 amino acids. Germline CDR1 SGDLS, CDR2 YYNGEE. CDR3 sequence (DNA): TGTGCCAGCAGCGTGACTAGCGGCGGGGAGCTGTTTTTT. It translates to CASSVTSGGELFF.

The CDR3 here is CAWSVGVSASGEQYF. In nucleotides, the CDR3 is TGTGCCTGGAGTGTCGGGGTCTCCGCATCGGGCGAGCAGTACTTC. The chain is built from TRBV30 and TRBJ2-7; maybe TRBD2 (5 bases). Per germline, CDR1 GTSNPN and CDR2 SVGIG (reference sequence). This CDR3 is 15 amino acids long. The ends were cut back, 0 bases at V and 6 bases at J, with 18 bases in the middle.

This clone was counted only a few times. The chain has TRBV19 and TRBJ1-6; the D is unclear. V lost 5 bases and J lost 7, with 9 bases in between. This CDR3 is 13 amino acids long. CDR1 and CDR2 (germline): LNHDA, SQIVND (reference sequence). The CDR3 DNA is TGTGCCAGTAGTCTCGGGATGAATTCACCCCTCCACTTT. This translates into CASSLGMNSPLHF.

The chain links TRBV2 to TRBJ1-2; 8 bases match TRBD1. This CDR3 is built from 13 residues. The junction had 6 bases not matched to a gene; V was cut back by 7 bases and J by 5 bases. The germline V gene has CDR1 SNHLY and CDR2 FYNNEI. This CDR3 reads CASKGQDQYGYTF. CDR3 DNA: TGTGCCAGCAAGGGACAGGACCAATATGGCTACACCTTC.

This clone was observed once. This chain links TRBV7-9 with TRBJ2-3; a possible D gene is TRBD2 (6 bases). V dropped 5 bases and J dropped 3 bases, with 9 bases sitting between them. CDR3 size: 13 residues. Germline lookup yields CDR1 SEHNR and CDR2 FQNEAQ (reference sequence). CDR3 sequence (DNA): TGTGCCAGCAGCCTCCGGGAGACAGATACGCAGTATTTT. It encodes CASSLRETDTQYF.

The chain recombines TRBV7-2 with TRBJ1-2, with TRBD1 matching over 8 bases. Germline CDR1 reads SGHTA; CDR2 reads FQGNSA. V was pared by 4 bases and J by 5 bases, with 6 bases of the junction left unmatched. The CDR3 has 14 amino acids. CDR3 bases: TGTGCCAGCAGCTCAACGGGACAGGAGTATGGCTACACCTTC. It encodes CASSSTGQEYGYTF. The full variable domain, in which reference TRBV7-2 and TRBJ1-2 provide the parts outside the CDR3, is GAGVSQSPSNKVTEKGKDVELRCDPISGHTALYWYRQSLGQGLEFLIYFQGNSAPDKSGLPSDRFSAERTGGSVSTLTIQRTQQEDSAVYLCASSSTGQEYGYTFGSGTRLTVV.

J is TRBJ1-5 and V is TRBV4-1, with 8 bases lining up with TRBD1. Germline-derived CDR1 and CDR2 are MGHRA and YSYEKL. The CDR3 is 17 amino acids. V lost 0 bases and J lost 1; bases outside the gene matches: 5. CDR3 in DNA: TGCGCCAGCAGCCAAGACCAGAGACAGGGGAGCAATCAGCCCCAGCATTTT. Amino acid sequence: CASSQDQRQGSNQPQHF.

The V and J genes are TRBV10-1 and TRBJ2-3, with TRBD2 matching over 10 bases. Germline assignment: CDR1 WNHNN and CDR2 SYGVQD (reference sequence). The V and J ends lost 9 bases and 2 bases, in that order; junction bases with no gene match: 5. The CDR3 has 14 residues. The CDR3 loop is CARISGGLTDTQYF. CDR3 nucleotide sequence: TGCGCCAGAATTAGCGGGGGGCTCACAGATACGCAGTATTTT.

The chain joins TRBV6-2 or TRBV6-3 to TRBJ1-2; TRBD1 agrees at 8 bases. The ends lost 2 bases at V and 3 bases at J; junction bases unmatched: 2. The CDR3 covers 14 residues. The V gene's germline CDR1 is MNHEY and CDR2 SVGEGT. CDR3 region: CASSYRTGYYGYTF. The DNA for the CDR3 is TGTGCCAGCAGTTACCGGACAGGGTACTATGGCTACACCTTC.

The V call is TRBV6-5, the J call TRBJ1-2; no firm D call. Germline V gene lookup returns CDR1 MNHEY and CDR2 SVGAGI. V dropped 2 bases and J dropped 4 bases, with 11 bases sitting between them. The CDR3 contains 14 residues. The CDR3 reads CASSYEQNSYGYTF. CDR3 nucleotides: TGTGCCAGCAGTTACGAACAGAATAGCTATGGCTACACCTTC.

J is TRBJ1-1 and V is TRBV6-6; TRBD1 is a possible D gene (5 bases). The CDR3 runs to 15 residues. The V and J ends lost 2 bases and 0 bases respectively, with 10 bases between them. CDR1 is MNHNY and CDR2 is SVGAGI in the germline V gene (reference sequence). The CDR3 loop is CASSYRGRMNTEAFF. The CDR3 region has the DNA TGTGCCAGCAGTTACAGGGGCCGAATGAACACTGAAGCTTTCTTT.

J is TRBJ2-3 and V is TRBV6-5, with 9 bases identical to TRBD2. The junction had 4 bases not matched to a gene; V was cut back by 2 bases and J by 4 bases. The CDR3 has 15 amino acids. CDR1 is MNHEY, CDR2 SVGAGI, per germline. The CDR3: CASSYNSGGADTQYF. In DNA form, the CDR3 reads TGTGCCAGCAGTTACAATAGCGGGGGAGCAGATACGCAGTATTTT.

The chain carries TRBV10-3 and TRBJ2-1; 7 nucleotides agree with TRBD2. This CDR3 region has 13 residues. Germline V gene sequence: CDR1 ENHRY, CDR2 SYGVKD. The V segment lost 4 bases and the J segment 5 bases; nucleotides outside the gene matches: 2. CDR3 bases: TGTGCCATCAGTGGACGGGGGGACAATGAGCAGTTCTTC. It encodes CAISGRGDNEQFF.

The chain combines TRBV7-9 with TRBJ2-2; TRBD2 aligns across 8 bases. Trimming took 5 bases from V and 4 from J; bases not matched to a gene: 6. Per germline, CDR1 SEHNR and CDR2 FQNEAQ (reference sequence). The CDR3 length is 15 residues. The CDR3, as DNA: TGTGCCAGCAGCCCCTCGGGAGGGATCACCGGGGAGCTGTTTTTT. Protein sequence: CASSPSGGITGELFF. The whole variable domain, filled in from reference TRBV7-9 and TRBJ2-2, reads DTGVSQNPRHKITKRGQNVTFRCDPISEHNRLYWYRQTLGQGPEFLTYFQNEAQLEKSRLLSDRFSAERPKGSFSTLEIQRTEQGDSAMYLCASSPSGGITGELFFGEGSRLTVL.

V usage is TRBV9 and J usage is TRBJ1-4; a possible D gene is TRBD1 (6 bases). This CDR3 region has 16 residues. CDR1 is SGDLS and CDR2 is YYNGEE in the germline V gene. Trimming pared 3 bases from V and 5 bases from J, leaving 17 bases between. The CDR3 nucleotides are TGTGCCAGCAGCGCCGAGACCGGACAGTCCAATGAAAAACTGTTTTTT. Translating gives CASSAETGQSNEKLFF.

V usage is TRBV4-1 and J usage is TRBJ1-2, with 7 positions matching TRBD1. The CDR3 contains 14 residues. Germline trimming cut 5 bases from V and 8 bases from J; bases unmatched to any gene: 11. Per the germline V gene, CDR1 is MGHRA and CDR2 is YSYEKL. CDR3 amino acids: CASSYVDRAEGYTF. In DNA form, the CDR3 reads TGCGCCAGCAGCTACGTCGACAGGGCTGAGGGCTACACCTTC.

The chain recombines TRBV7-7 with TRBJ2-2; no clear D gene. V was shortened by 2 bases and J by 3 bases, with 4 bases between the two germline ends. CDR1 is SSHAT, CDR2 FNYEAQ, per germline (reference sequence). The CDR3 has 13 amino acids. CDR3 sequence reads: CASSLTDTGELFF. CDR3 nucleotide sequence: TGTGCCAGCAGCTTAACAGACACCGGGGAGCTGTTTTTT. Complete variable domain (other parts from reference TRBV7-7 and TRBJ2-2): GAGVSQSPRYKVTKRGQDVTLRCDPISSHATLYWYQQALGQGPEFLTYFNYEAQPDKSGLPSDRFSAERPEGSISTLTIQRTEQRDSAMYRCASSLTDTGELFFGEGSRLTVL.

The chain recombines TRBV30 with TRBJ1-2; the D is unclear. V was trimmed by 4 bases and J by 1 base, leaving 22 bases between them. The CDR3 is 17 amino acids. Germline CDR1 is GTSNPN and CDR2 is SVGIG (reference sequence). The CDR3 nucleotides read TGTGCCTGGACCCTATCCCGGGTCTCAAAATTTAACTATGGCTACACCTTC. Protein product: CAWTLSRVSKFNYGYTF.

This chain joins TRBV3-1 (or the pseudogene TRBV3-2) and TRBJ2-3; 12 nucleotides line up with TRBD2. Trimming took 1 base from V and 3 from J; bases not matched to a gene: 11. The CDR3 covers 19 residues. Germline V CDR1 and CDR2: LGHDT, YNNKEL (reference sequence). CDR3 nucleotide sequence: TGTGCCAGCAGCCAAGTTTACGCGACTAGCGGGAGTGGAACAGATACGCAGTATTTT. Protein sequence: CASSQVYATSGSGTDTQYF.

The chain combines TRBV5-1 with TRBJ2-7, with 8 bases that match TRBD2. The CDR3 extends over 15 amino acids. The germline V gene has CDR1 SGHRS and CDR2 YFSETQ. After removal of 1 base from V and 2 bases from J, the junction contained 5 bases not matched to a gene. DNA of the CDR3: TGCGCCAGCAGCTTGTTAGCGGGGTCGCCCTACGAGCAGTACTTC. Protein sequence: CASSLLAGSPYEQYF.

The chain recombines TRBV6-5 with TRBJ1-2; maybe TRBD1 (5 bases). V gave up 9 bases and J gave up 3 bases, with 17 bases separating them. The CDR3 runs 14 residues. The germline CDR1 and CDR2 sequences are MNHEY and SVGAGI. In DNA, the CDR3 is TGTGCCAGTATGGAAGGGGCTGGTGACTATGGCTACACCTTC. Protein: CASMEGAGDYGYTF.

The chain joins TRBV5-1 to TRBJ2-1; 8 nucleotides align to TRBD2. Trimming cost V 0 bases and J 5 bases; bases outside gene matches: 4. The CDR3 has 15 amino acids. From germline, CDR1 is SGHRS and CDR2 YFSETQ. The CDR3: CASSLGLAIDNEQFF. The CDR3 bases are TGCGCCAGCAGCTTGGGACTAGCGATCGACAATGAGCAGTTCTTC.

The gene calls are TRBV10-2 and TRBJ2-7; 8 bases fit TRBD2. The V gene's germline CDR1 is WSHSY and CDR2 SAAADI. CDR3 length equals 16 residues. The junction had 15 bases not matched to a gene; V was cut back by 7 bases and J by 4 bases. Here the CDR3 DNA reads TGCGCCAGCACCACCTCGGGAGGGGAGGGGTGGTACGAGCAGTACGTC. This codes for CASTTSGGEGWYEQYV.

DNA for the CDR3: TGTGCCAGCAGCAAACTGACAGGGCACTCTGGAAACACCATATATTTT. Translating gives CASSKLTGHSGNTIYF. The V gene is TRBV9, the J gene TRBJ1-3, with 7 nucleotides matching TRBD1. The CDR3 has 16 amino acids. V was pared by 4 bases and J by 0 bases, with 7 bases of the junction left unmatched. In germline, CDR1 is SGDLS, CDR2 YYNGEE.

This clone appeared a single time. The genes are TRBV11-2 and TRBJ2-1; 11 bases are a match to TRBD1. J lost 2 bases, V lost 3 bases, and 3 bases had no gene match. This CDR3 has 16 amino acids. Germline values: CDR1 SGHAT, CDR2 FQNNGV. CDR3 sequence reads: CASSFPGQGAYNEQFF. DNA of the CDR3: TGTGCCAGCAGCTTCCCGGGACAGGGGGCCTACAATGAGCAGTTCTTC.

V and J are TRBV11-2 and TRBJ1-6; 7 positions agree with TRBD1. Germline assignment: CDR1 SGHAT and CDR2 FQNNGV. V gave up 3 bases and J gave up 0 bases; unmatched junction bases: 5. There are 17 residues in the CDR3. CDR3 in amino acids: CASSLRPGGSYNSPLHF. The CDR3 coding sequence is TGTGCCAGCAGCTTGCGGCCAGGGGGCTCCTATAATTCACCCCTCCACTTT.

CDR3 residues: CASTKTGRGEKLFF. The CDR3 nucleotides read TGTGCCAGCACTAAGACAGGGCGGGGTGAAAAACTGTTTTTT. The chain recombines TRBV11-3 with TRBJ1-4, with 7 bases matching TRBD1. CDR3 size: 14 residues. V shed 7 bases, J shed 7 bases, and the junction held 9 bases outside the gene matches. CDR1 is SGHNT, CDR2 YENEEA, per germline.